A single sample is the source of the 22 T cell receptor beta chains below, sequenced in a study of blood T cell repertoires in COVID-19. Using immunoSEQ multiplex PCR, the repertoire was profiled, and TCRdb retains in-frame clones only, with some absent. Of about 180,000 clones detected, 80% appear once; the ten largest clones hold 13% to 15%. The sequenced material came from PBMCs or T cells enriched from blood (not recorded which). All receptors derive from a man aged 55 to 70 who had been exposed to COVID-19.

This sequence joins TRBV28 and TRBJ2-3; 10 positions agree with TRBD2. Germline V gives CDR1 MDHEN, CDR2 SYDVKM. This CDR3 has 15 residues. V lost 5 bases to trimming and J lost 2 bases; unmatched junction nucleotides: 4. The CDR3: CASSTSGENTDTQYF. In nucleotides, the CDR3 is TGTGCCAGCAGTACTAGCGGGGAGAACACAGATACGCAGTATTTT. Filled out from reference TRBV28 and TRBJ2-3, the complete variable domain reads DVKVTQSSRYLVKRTGEKVFLECVQDMDHENMFWYRQDPGLGLRLIYFSYDVKMKEKGDIPEGYSVSREKKERFSLILESASTNQTSMYLCASSTSGENTDTQYFGPGTRLTVL.

This clone was recorded once. The chain links TRBV5-1 to TRBJ2-3, with 9 bases aligning to TRBD2. CDR1 and CDR2 from the germline V gene are SGHRS and YFSETQ. Losses at the gene ends were 0 bases for V and 2 bases for J; bases not matched to a gene: 7. CDR3 length equals 17 residues. As DNA, the CDR3 is TGCGCCAGCAGCTTGGAGTGGCTAGCGGGACTCACAGATACGCAGTATTTT. This encodes CASSLEWLAGLTDTQYF.

This clone was counted once. The chain carries TRBV7-9 and TRBJ1-1; TRBD1 matches at 10 bases. J lost 4 bases, V lost 5 bases, and 7 bases had no gene match. The CDR3 covers 15 residues. Germline values: CDR1 SEHNR, CDR2 FQNEAQ (reference sequence). The CDR3 bases are TGTGCCAGCAGCGATTCGGGACAGGGGACCACTGAAGCTTTCTTT. It encodes CASSDSGQGTTEAFF.

The rearrangement joins TRBV7-2 to TRBJ2-5, with 9 positions matching TRBD2. V lost 0 bases, J lost 5 bases, and 10 bases stayed unmatched. CDR1 is SGHTA, CDR2 FQGNSA, per germline. The CDR3 is 17 residues long. This chain's CDR3 is CASSLARGSGSLETQYF. CDR3 coding DNA: TGTGCCAGCAGCTTAGCGCGGGGTAGCGGGAGTTTGGAGACCCAGTACTTC.

The V gene is TRBV18, the J gene TRBJ2-3; 8 bases match TRBD1. Germline V gives CDR1 KGHSH, CDR2 LQKENI. J lost 2 bases, V lost 4 bases, and 8 bases had no gene match. This CDR3 contains 16 residues. The CDR3 is CASSLRLGQATDTQYF. The CDR3 DNA is TGTGCCAGCTCACTCAGGTTGGGACAGGCCACAGATACGCAGTATTTT.

The V call is TRBV19, the J call TRBJ1-5, with a possible D match to TRBD1 (5 bases). Between the trimmed V and J ends, which lost 3 bases and 1 base, there was a span of 10 bases. Germline V gene lookup returns CDR1 LNHDA and CDR2 SQIVND (reference sequence). This CDR3 region has 15 residues. CDR3 in DNA: TGTGCCAGTAGTATCCAGGGTAAAAGCAATCAGCCCCAGCATTTT. This encodes CASSIQGKSNQPQHF.

This rearrangement joins TRBV19 to TRBJ2-7, with a possible D match to TRBD1 (6 bases). Trimming removed 5 bases at V and 6 bases at J, with 20 bases between. This CDR3 has 15 residues. Looked up from germline, CDR1 is LNHDA and CDR2 is SQIVND (reference sequence). This chain's CDR3 is CASSPYPGGPGEQYF. CDR3 DNA: TGTGCCAGTAGTCCATACCCTGGGGGCCCAGGCGAGCAGTACTTC.

The chain joins TRBV9 to TRBJ2-5; D unclear. V lost 0 bases and J lost 2, with 14 bases in between. The CDR3 has 16 amino acids. Germline values: CDR1 SGDLS, CDR2 YYNGEE. The CDR3: CASSVGTDLPQETQYF. CDR3 nucleotides: TGTGCCAGCAGCGTAGGAACAGATCTCCCTCAAGAGACCCAGTACTTC.

The V gene is TRBV28, the J gene TRBJ2-5; TRBD1 aligns across 8 bases. With 6 bases clipped from V and 7 bases from J, the junction kept 7 bases outside the gene matches. The CDR3 has 13 amino acids. Germline assignment: CDR1 MDHEN and CDR2 SYDVKM. CDR3 sequence: CASRRTGLGTQYF. The CDR3 coding sequence is TGTGCCAGCAGACGGACAGGGTTGGGGACCCAGTACTTC.

This chain uses TRBV5-1 with TRBJ1-4, with 8 bases identical to TRBD1. Germline V CDR1 and CDR2: SGHRS, YFSETQ. This CDR3 has 13 residues. Trimming cost V 4 bases and J 7 bases; bases outside gene matches: 3. CDR3 coding DNA: TGCGCCAGCAGCATCGGACAGGGTGAAAAACTGTTTTTT. Translating gives CASSIGQGEKLFF.

V is TRBV7-2 and J is TRBJ2-1; 10 nucleotides line up with TRBD2. The junction had 6 bases not matched to a gene; V was cut back by 4 bases and J by 6 bases. This CDR3 is built from 15 residues. Germline CDR1 and CDR2: SGHTA and FQGNSA. The CDR3 DNA sequence: TGTGCCAGCAGCTCGTCTAGCGGGGGAGGCAATGAGCAGTTCTTC. Protein product: CASSSSSGGGNEQFF.

This chain connects TRBV11-2 to TRBJ2-2, with TRBD1 matching 8 bases. Germline V gives CDR1 SGHAT, CDR2 FQNNGV. This CDR3 comprises 16 residues. J gave up 5 bases and V 6 bases, and 11 bases lay outside the gene matches. The CDR3 DNA reads as TGTGCCAGCAGTCCGCTCAGGGGGCGTAGAACCGGGGAGCTGTTTTTT. Protein: CASSPLRGRRTGELFF.

This chain uses TRBV11-2 with TRBJ2-7; D might be TRBD1 (8 bases). This CDR3 comprises 16 residues. The V end was cut by 5 bases, the J end by 1 base, with 18 bases between. Germline CDR1 reads SGHAT; CDR2 reads FQNNGV. The CDR3 nucleotides are TGTGCCAGCAGCGGGGGGGACAGGCCACTTTCCTACGAGCAGTACTTC. This gives the protein CASSGGDRPLSYEQYF.

The chain is built from TRBV15 and TRBJ2-3, with 7 bases that match TRBD2. CDR1 is LNHNV, CDR2 YYDKDF, per germline (reference sequence). This CDR3 contains 15 residues. The J segment lost 4 bases and the V segment lost 0 bases, leaving 4 bases of the junction unmatched. CDR3 sequence reads: CATSRDRGVSDTQYF. The CDR3 DNA is TGTGCCACCAGCAGAGATCGGGGGGTTTCAGATACGCAGTATTTT.

The rearrangement joins TRBV19 to TRBJ1-1; 9 positions match TRBD1. Losses at the gene ends were 5 bases for V and 7 bases for J; bases not matched to a gene: 5. CDR1 is LNHDA, CDR2 SQIVND, per germline (reference sequence). The CDR3 extends over 13 amino acids. This CDR3 is CASSWGQGSEAFF. CDR3 DNA: TGTGCCAGTAGTTGGGGACAGGGCAGTGAAGCTTTCTTT.

This clone has just a few counts. The chain employs TRBV30 and TRBJ1-1, with D perhaps TRBD1 (5 bases). Germline CDR1 reads GTSNPN; CDR2 reads SVGIG (reference sequence). The ends were cut back, 1 base at V and 4 bases at J, with 13 bases in the middle. The length of the CDR3 is 14 residues. CDR3 in DNA: TGTGCCTGGAGTGCAGGGACTCGGTTCACTGAAGCTTTCTTT. Its translation: CAWSAGTRFTEAFF.

The chain combines TRBV27 with TRBJ2-7; D possibly corresponds to TRBD2 (5 bases). This CDR3 has 15 amino acids. V lost 5 bases and J lost 0, with 14 bases in between. Germline CDR1 reads MNHEY; CDR2 reads SMNVEV (reference sequence). CDR3 sequence reads: CASSSRFGLSYEQYF. In DNA, the CDR3 is TGTGCCAGCAGTAGCAGATTCGGACTCTCCTACGAGCAGTACTTC.

There are a few counts of this clone. This chain joins TRBV11-3 and TRBJ2-7, with TRBD2 matching over 7 bases. The CDR3 consists of 13 residues. In germline, CDR1 is SGHNT, CDR2 YENEEA. The trim removed 8 bases at V and 3 bases at J, leaving 7 bases unmatched. CDR3 in amino acids: CASGDGGIYEQYF. CDR3 bases: TGTGCCAGCGGTGACGGGGGGATCTACGAGCAGTACTTC.

For the CDR3, the DNA is TGTGCCAGCAGCCCTGGTGGAACAGGGTGGGAAAAACTGTTTTTT. This codes for CASSPGGTGWEKLFF. The chain is built from TRBV7-2 and TRBJ1-4; a weak D match, TRBD1 (6 bases). The CDR3 extends over 15 amino acids. Germline loops: CDR1 SGHTA, CDR2 FQGNSA. V was pared by 5 bases and J by 8 bases, with 18 bases between.

CDR3 sequence: CASSLAGGNYEQYF. CDR3 DNA: TGCGCCAGCAGCTTGGCGGGGGGCAACTACGAGCAGTACTTC. The J gene is TRBJ2-7, the V gene TRBV5-1, with D possibly matching TRBD2 (7 bases). V lost 0 bases and J lost 3, with 10 bases in between. The germline V gene has CDR1 SGHRS and CDR2 YFSETQ. The CDR3 consists of 14 residues.

This sequence joins TRBV7-2 and TRBJ2-7; TRBD2 aligns across 9 bases. The V segment lost 5 bases and the J segment 0 bases; nucleotides outside the gene matches: 2. Per the germline V gene, CDR1 is SGHTA and CDR2 is FQGNSA. The CDR3 length is 14 residues. The CDR3 protein is CASSISGSSYEQYF. The CDR3 region has the DNA TGTGCCAGCAGCATTAGCGGGAGCTCCTACGAGCAGTACTTC.

The gene calls are TRBV28 and TRBJ2-3; the match to TRBD2 covers 10 bases. The V segment lost 6 bases and the J segment 5 bases; nucleotides outside the gene matches: 11. The CDR3 has 16 amino acids. Looked up from germline, CDR1 is MDHEN and CDR2 is SYDVKM. The CDR3 sequence: CASSFPSGSRKDTQYF. The CDR3 DNA reads as TGTGCCAGCAGCTTTCCTAGCGGGAGTCGCAAAGATACGCAGTATTTT.